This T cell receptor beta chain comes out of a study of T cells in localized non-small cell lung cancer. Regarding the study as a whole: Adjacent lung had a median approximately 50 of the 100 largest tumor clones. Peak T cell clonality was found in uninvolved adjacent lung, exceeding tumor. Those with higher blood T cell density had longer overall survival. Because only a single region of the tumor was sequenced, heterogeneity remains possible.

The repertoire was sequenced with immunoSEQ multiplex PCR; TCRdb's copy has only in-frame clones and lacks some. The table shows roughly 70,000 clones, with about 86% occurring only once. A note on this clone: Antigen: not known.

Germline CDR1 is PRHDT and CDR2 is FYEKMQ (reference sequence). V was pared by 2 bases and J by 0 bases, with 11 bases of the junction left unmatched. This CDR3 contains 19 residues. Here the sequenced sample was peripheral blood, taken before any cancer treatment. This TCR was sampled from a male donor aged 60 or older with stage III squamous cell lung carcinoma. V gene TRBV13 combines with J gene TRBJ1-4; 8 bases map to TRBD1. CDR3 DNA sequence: TGTGCCAGCAGCTTACGCCAGGGGGCTAATTGGGCAACTAATGAAAAACTGTTTTTT. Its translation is CASSLRQGANWATNEKLFF.